The clone carrying this T cell receptor (beta chain) was seen only a few times. The protocol was immunoSEQ multiplex PCR, while the TCRdb copy is restricted to in-frame clones and leaves out a portion. This table holds roughly 340,000 clones, over 75% found once. The J segment lost 8 bases and the V segment lost 6 bases, leaving 9 bases of the junction unmatched. The CDR3 is 15 amino acids. CDR1 MNHEY and CDR2 SVGAGI come from the germline V gene. The sample originates from a study of blood T cell repertoires in COVID-19. The chain is built from TRBV6-5 and TRBJ2-1, with TRBD2 matching 11 bases. The sequenced sample was PBMCs or T cells enriched from blood (not recorded which). This TCR came from a man in his forties in a cohort exposed to, infected with or recovered from COVID-19 (not recorded which). The CDR3 DNA follows: TGTGCCAGCAGGAAACTAGCGGGAGTAGTCGATGAGCAGTTCTTC. It specifies CASRKLAGVVDEQFF.